This T cell receptor beta chain derives from a study of T cells after yellow fever vaccination. As for the study in general: For low cell numbers, libraries were made with SMART-Seq v4 Ultra Low Input.

About this clonotype itself: Its antigen is currently unknown.

Notes on the study in general: Reappearing after the booster were most of the clones from primary vaccination (around 96% CD4, approximately 86% CD8). The secondary response was weaker but peaked faster, day 5 versus 15.

TCRdb passed the 5' RACE reads through MiXCR, listing each CDR3 protein once. The repertoire consists of approximately 600,000 distinct CDR3 sequences, with 10% to 15% occurring once and the leading ten covering 15%. V trimming: 4 bases; J trimming: 4 bases; junction bases outside the gene matches: 13. Germline CDR1 and CDR2: SGHRS and YFSETQ. The CDR3 runs 16 residues. The receptor was derived from a man between 25 and 39 years old who received the YFV17D yellow fever vaccine. The chain carries TRBV5-1 and TRBJ2-7; 8 bases match TRBD1. Source: PBMCs, taken on the day of the yellow fever booster vaccination. The CDR3 DNA follows: TGCGCCAGCAGCGCGGGGACAGGCGAGGTGGAGTACGAGCAGTACTTC. Encoded protein: CASSAGTGEVEYEQYF.